This TCR beta chain appears in the sequencing data of a study of T cell responses to AZD1222 COVID-19 vaccine. Sequenced by immunoSEQ multiplex PCR; TCRdb stores in-frame clones only, minus some. Found here are approximately 70,000 clones, around four fifths of them singletons; the top ten hold under 6.5%. Study findings and constraints: Only a handful of AZD1222 recipients, five to seven in all, had baseline seropositivity.

The CDR3 covers 14 residues. The germline V gene encodes CDR1 SGHAT and CDR2 FQNNGV. Losses at the gene ends were 4 bases for V and 2 bases for J; bases not matched to a gene: 2. In the case of this clone: What it binds is not known.

The sample consisted of peripheral blood, taken on day 0 of AZD1222 vaccination. J is TRBJ2-7 and V is TRBV11-2, with 10 bases identical to TRBD2. This receptor was taken from an adult in good health. CDR3 in DNA: TGTGCCAGCAGCTGGAGCGGGGGGGCCTACGAGCAGTACTTC. Its protein product is CASSWSGGAYEQYF.